This TCR beta chain was sequenced in a study of cytomegalovirus exposure and HLA in healthy donors. Study-level results: Being indistinguishable, some V segments were excluded, TRBV6-2 and TRBV6-3 among them. When a later analysis compared HLA-associated TCR beta chains with equally common others, the HLA-associated chains turned out to be more clonally expanded and to have lower generation probabilities.

With respect to this clone: As yet, its antigen is unknown.

PCR was performed using 60 Vbeta and 13 Jbeta primers. Repertoires were generated with immunoSEQ multiplex PCR, while TCRdb's copy carries only in-frame clones and drops some. The sample consists of roughly 120,000 clones, 65% of them appearing once. There are 13 residues in the CDR3. Germline V lookup: CDR1 LNHDA, CDR2 SQIVND (reference sequence). The germline V and J ends were trimmed by 5 bases and 4 bases, with 9 bases remaining between them. What was sequenced was PBMCs. The rearrangement links TRBV19 to TRBJ2-1; maybe TRBD2 (5 bases). This TCR derives from a woman between 35 and 50 years old in good health and CMV-seropositive. The CDR3 DNA reads TGTGCCAGTAGTCCGGTAGCGTACAATGAGCAGTTCTTC. It specifies CASSPVAYNEQFF.